This T cell receptor (beta chain) was obtained from a study of blood T cell repertoires in COVID-19. Study-level information: Whether acute or convalescent, the COVID-19 samples came from the United States, Italy and Spain. T cells, B-cell-depleted T cells, or PBMCs provided the cDNA or gDNA that served as material.

Followed over time, Seattle patients had been enrolled while infection was active. The count of this clone is one. This specimen includes other DNA sequences encoding the same CDR3. Produced via immunoSEQ multiplex PCR; TCRdb's table is partial and in-frame only. The top ten clones hold roughly 8% of a sample with about 500,000 clones, around 90% of them seen once. Germline CDR1 is KGHSH and CDR2 is LQKENI. This CDR3 contains 13 residues. After removal of 6 bases from V and 6 bases from J, the junction contained 5 bases not matched to a gene. Sequencing used peripheral blood. The clonotype originates from a woman aged 50 to 60 with COVID-19, enrolled during active disease. The chain has TRBV18 and TRBJ1-2; 9 bases align to TRBD1. CDR3 residues: CASSPGQGDGYTF. As DNA, the CDR3 is TGTGCCAGCTCGCCGGGACAGGGAGATGGCTACACCTTC. Filled out from reference TRBV18 and TRBJ1-2, the complete variable domain reads NAGVMQNPRHLVRRRGQEARLRCSPMKGHSHVYWYRQLPEEGLKFMVYLQKENIIDESGMPKERFSAEFPKEGPSILRIQQVVRGDSAAYFCASSPGQGDGYTFGSGTRLTVV.